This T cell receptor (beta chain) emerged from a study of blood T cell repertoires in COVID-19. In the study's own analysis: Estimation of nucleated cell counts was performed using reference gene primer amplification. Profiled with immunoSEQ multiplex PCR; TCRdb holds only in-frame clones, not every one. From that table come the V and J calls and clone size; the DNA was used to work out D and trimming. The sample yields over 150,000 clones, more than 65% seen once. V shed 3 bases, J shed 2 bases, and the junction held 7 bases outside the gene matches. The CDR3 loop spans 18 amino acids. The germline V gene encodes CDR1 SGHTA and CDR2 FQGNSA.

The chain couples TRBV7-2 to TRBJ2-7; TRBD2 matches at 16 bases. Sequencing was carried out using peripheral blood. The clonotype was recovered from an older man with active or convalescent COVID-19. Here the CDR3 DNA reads TGTGCCAGCAGCTTCGCGGGACTAGCGGGGGGGCTGGCCTACGAGCAGTACTTC. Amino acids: CASSFAGLAGGLAYEQYF. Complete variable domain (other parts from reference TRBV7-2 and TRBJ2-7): GAGVSQSPSNKVTEKGKDVELRCDPISGHTALYWYRQSLGQGLEFLIYFQGNSAPDKSGLPSDRFSAERTGGSVSTLTIQRTQQEDSAVYLCASSFAGLAGGLAYEQYFGPGTRLTVT.